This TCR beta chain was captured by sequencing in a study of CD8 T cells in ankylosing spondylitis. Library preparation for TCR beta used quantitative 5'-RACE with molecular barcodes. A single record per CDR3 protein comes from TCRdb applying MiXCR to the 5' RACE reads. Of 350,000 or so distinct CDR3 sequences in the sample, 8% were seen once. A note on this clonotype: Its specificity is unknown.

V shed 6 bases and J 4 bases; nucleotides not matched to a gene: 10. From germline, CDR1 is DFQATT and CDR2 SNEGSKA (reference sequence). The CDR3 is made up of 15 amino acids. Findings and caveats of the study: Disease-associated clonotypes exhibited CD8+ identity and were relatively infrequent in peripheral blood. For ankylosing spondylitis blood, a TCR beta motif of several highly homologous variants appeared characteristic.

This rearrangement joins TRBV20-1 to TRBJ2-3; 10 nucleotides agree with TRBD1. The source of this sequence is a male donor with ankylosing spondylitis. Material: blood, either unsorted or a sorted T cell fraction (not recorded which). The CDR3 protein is CSAPPRTGGPDTQYF. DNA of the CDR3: TGCAGTGCCCCTCCCCGGACAGGGGGTCCAGATACGCAGTATTTT.